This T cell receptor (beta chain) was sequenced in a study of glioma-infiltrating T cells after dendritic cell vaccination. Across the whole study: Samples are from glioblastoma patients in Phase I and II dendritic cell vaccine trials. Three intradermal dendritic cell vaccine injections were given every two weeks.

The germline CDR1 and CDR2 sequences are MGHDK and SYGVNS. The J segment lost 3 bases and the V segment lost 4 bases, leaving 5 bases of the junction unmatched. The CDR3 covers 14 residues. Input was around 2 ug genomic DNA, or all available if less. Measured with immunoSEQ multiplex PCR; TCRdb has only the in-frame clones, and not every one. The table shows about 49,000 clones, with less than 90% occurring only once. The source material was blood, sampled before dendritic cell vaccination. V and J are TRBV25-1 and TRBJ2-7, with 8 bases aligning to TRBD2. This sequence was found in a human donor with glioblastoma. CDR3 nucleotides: TGTGCCAGCAGTGGAGGTAGCGGGGACTACGAGCAGTACTTC. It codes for CASSGGSGDYEQYF.